This is a list of T cell receptor beta chains from one sample in a study of response to subunit inactivated influenza vaccine. TCRdb analysed the RT-PCR reads with MiXCR anew, one entry per CDR3 protein. The repertoire consists of roughly 700,000 distinct CDR3 sequences, with approximately 14% occurring once and the leading ten covering roughly 11%. The sample in question was PBMCs from blood, obtained approximately 13 days after vaccination. These receptors were taken from a man aged 50-59 years who received an inactivated influenza vaccine. Each CDR3 is given with its conserved first and last residue. The D gene is left open where the match is weak. Part of the rows lack a size; the others show once, few, many or a class for expanded clones.

size,V,D,J,DNA,CDR3
few,TRBV7-9,TRBD1,TRBJ2-5,TGTGCCAGCAGCTCCTCAATAAAACGGACAGGGGGTCAGACCCAGTACTTC,CASSSSIKRTGGQTQYF
few,TRBV25-1,-,TRBJ1-2,TGTGCCAGCAGTGAATCAGACGGGGGGCCTAACTATGGCTACACCTTC,CASSESDGGPNYGYTF
-,TRBV5-1,TRBD2,TRBJ2-1,TGCGCCAGCAGCTTGGTGCGAAAGAGAACAAAACTAGCGGGAGGACATGAGCAGTTCTTC,CASSLVRKRTKLAGGHEQFF
few,TRBV5-1,-,TRBJ1-6,TGCGCCAGCAGCCCTGCCAAGGGGTCACCCCTCCACTTT,CASSPAKGSPLHF
-,TRBV6-5,-,TRBJ2-2,TGTGCCAGCAGTTACGGAAGCCTTGGGACCGGGGAGCTGTTTTTT,CASSYGSLGTGELFF
-,TRBV28,TRBD1,TRBJ2-1,TGTGCCAGCAGTTACTGGGACAGGTACAATGAGCAGTTCTTC,CASSYWDRYNEQFF
few,TRBV5-1,TRBD1,TRBJ1-1,TGCGCCAGCAGCTTACAGGGGGCGAATGAAGCTTTCTTT,CASSLQGANEAFF
many,TRBV5-1,-,TRBJ2-7,TGCGCCAGCAGCTTGGCGGTCAGGACCTACGAGCAGTACTTC,CASSLAVRTYEQYF
few,TRBV6-6,-,TRBJ2-5,TGTGCCAGCAGTCCCACTAGCTTGGAGACCCAGTACTTC,CASSPTSLETQYF
once,TRBV3-1,TRBD1,TRBJ2-5,TGTGCCAGCAGCTTCGGGACAGGGACAGAGACCCAGTACTTC,CASSFGTGTETQYF
-,TRBV12-3/TRBV12-4,-,TRBJ2-6,TGTGCCAGCGGGGGGACCTCTGGGGCCAACGTCCTGACTTTC,CASGGTSGANVLTF
many,TRBV7-2,-,TRBJ2-1,TGTGCCAGCAGCTCTGGGACCTACAATGAGCAGTTCTTC,CASSSGTYNEQFF
few,TRBV4-3,TRBD2,TRBJ2-4,TGCGCCAGCAGCCAAGATCATGGGCTAGCGGGAAACATTCAGTACTTC,CASSQDHGLAGNIQYF
few,TRBV12-3/TRBV12-4,TRBD1,TRBJ1-3,TGTGCCAGCAGTTTACAGGGGGCACTTGGAAACACCATATATTTT,CASSLQGALGNTIYF
many,TRBV5-6,-,TRBJ2-5,TGTGCCAGCAGCCGGGGGACACTCCAAGAGACCCAGTACTTC,CASSRGTLQETQYF
few,TRBV25-1,TRBD2,TRBJ2-7,TGTGCCAGCAGTTGGGGGGGGATCCGGGACGAGCAGTACTTC,CASSWGGIRDEQYF
-,TRBV5-6,-,TRBJ2-1,TGTGCCAGCAGCCCCCTTGGTGGTCTAGGTGAGCAGTTCTTC,CASSPLGGLGEQFF
-,TRBV4-3,-,TRBJ2-7,TGCGCCAGCAGCCAAAGCCCAGCCTACGAGCAGTACTTC,CASSQSPAYEQYF
-,TRBV28,-,TRBJ2-1,TGTGCCAGCAGTCGCCCTCTGAGCCACAATGAGCAGTTCTTC,CASSRPLSHNEQFF
few,TRBV28,-,TRBJ2-4,TGTGCCAGCAGTAGTGTTCCCCAAAACATTCAGTACTTC,CASSSVPQNIQYF
-,TRBV15,-,TRBJ2-2,TGTGCCACCAGCTTTAGGGGGGGGACGAACACCGGGGAGCTGTTTTTT,CATSFRGGTNTGELFF
-,TRBV7-6,TRBD1,TRBJ2-5,TGTGCCAGCAGCCTAACGCCGGGACAGGGGGATCGGGAGACCCAGTACTTC,CASSLTPGQGDRETQYF
-,TRBV4-2,TRBD2,TRBJ2-6,TGTGCCAGCAGCCAAGACAGAAGCGGGAACCCCTCTGGGGCCAACGTCCTGACTTTC,CASSQDRSGNPSGANVLTF
many,TRBV10-3,TRBD2,TRBJ2-1,TGTGCCATCAGTGGACTAGCGGCACCCTACAATGAGCAGTTCTTC,CAISGLAAPYNEQFF
few,TRBV6-1,TRBD1,TRBJ1-2,TGTGCCAGCACATCGGGACCGGGACAGGGACACGGCTACACCTTC,CASTSGPGQGHGYTF
-,TRBV20-1,TRBD2,TRBJ2-5,TGCAGTGCCGTCCCTCCGCTAGCGGACCAAGAGACCCAGTACTTC,CSAVPPLADQETQYF
-,TRBV6-2/TRBV6-3,TRBD2,TRBJ2-2,TGTGCCATCCAGACTAGCGGGGTCTCCGGGGAGCTGTTTTTT,CAIQTSGVSGELFF
many,TRBV12-3/TRBV12-4,-,TRBJ1-2,TGTGCCAGCAGGGCGACCGGGACCCGCCTTGGCTACACCTTC,CASRATGTRLGYTF
-,TRBV27,-,TRBJ2-2,TGTGCCAGCAGTCCTTTGGGCGGGGAGCTGTTTTTT,CASSPLGGELFF
many,TRBV18,-,TRBJ2-1,TGTGCCAGCTCACCACCTGGACTAATTGATGAGCAGTTCTTC,CASSPPGLIDEQFF
many,TRBV12-3/TRBV12-4,-,TRBJ2-5,TGTGCCAGCAGTTTTTCCAAGACCCAGTACTTC,CASSFSKTQYF
many,TRBV11-2,-,TRBJ2-1,TGTGCCAGCATCCACGGGATGGACAATGAGCAGTTCTTC,CASIHGMDNEQFF
-,TRBV24-1,TRBD1,TRBJ2-1,TGTGCCACCAGTGACGGGACAGGGAATATCGATGAGCAGTTCTTC,CATSDGTGNIDEQFF
-,TRBV4-3,-,TRBJ2-3,TGCGCCAGCAGCCAAGATGGGGAGCTGGCCACAGATACGCAGTATTTT,CASSQDGELATDTQYF
-,TRBV5-5,TRBD2,TRBJ2-5,TGTGCCAGCAGCTTAGTGCCGGGACTAGGGGTCCGGGAGACCCAGTACTTC,CASSLVPGLGVRETQYF
few,TRBV7-2,-,TRBJ2-5,TGTGCCAGCAGCTATAGGCGGGGGCCCCAAGAGACCCAGTACTTC,CASSYRRGPQETQYF
few,TRBV7-2,-,TRBJ2-3,TGTGCCAGCAGCTTAGGTTATGATACGCAGTATTTT,CASSLGYDTQYF
few,TRBV4-3,TRBD2,TRBJ2-1,TGCGCCAGCAGCCAAGAACTAGCGGGATTCAGGGATGAGCAGTTCTTC,CASSQELAGFRDEQFF
many,TRBV5-6,-,TRBJ2-7,TGTGCCAGCAGCTTGGGGGGGGAACGCTACGAGCAGTACTTC,CASSLGGERYEQYF
-,TRBV4-3,-,TRBJ1-1,TGCGCCAGCAGCCAAGATCTTTCGTGGAACACTGAAGCTTTCTTT,CASSQDLSWNTEAFF
-,TRBV7-9,-,TRBJ2-7,TGTGCCAGCCGGGGGCAGGAGGCCTACGAGCAGTACTTC,CASRGQEAYEQYF
few,TRBV12-3/TRBV12-4,TRBD1,TRBJ2-1,TGTGCCAGCAGCGAACGTATCCGCCGGACAGGAGGTTACAATGAGCAGTTCTTC,CASSERIRRTGGYNEQFF
-,TRBV4-1,-,TRBJ1-1,TGCGCCAGCAGCCAAGACCCCCCGGTTTTCGAAGCTTTCTTT,CASSQDPPVFEAFF
-,TRBV20-1,-,TRBJ1-4,TGCAGTGCTAGGCTGACAACTAATGAAAAACTGTTTTTT,CSARLTTNEKLFF
many,TRBV5-1,TRBD2,TRBJ2-1,TGCGCCAGCAGCTTGGTAGTACTAGCGGGAGGTGAGCAGTTCTTC,CASSLVVLAGGEQFF
-,TRBV27,-,TRBJ2-2,TGTGCCAGCAGTTTCAACCGGGCCGTTAACACCGGGGAGCTGTTTTTT,CASSFNRAVNTGELFF
few,TRBV15,-,TRBJ2-1,TGTGCCACCAGCTCTGGCTCCTACAATGAGCAGTTCTTC,CATSSGSYNEQFF
many,TRBV30,-,TRBJ2-5,TGTGCCTGGAGTGCCGGACTGCAAGAGACCCAGTACTTC,CAWSAGLQETQYF